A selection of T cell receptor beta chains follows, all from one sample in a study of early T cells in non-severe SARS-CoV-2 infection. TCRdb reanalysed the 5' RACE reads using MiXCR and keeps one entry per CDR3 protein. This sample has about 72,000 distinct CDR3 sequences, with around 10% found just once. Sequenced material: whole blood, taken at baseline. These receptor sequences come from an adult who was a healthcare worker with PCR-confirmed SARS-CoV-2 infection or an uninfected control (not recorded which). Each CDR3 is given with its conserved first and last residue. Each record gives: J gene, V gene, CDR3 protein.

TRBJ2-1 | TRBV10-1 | CASSESRASGGNEQFF
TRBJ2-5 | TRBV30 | CAWSKGGGQETQYF
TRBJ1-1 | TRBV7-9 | CAASRPGGRGENPEAFF
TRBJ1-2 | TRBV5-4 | CASSPPIGVDALYGYTF
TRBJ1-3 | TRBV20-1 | CSARVWLSSGNTIYF
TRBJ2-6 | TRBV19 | CASRPQVTGANVLTF
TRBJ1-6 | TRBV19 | CASTPGQGSSFVNSPLHF
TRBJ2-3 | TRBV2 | CASGAEAGGRDTQYF
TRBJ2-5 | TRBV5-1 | CASSPSVAGGSETQYF
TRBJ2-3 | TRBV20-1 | CSARTPPTSGGAFVFTDTQYF
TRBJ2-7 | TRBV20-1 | CSARPGTGALYEQYF
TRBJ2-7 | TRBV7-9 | CASSLSGGTYEKYF
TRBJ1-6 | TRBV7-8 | CASSLGRPPLHF
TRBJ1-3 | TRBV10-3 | CAIGSFPGNTIYF
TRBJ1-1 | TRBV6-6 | CASRAGPTRENTEAFF
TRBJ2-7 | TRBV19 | CASSSPGQGLAYEQYF
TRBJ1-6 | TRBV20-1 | CSARPDRGSSTPLHF
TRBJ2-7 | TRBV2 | CASTTGGSYEQYF
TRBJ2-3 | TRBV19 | CASSIIAGGPDTQYF
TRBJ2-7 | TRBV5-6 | CASSLGARTYEQYF
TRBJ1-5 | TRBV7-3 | CASSLYPGPNQPQHF
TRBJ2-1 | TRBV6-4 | CASSEEGAGAPRFF
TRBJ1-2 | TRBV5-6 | CASSLNRGYGYTF